The T cell receptor beta chain described here comes from a study of blood T cell repertoires in COVID-19. Study overall: Acute-phase and convalescent COVID-19 samples originated in the United States, Italy and Spain. T cells, B-cell-depleted T cells, or PBMCs supplied cDNA or gDNA.

This CDR3 has 15 amino acids. J lost 0 bases, V lost 4 bases, and 1 base had no gene match. Germline CDR1 and CDR2: SGHRS and YFSETQ. Profiled with immunoSEQ multiplex PCR; TCRdb holds only in-frame clones, not every one. This sample has roughly 300,000 clones, with roughly 90% found just once. Either two negative PCRs, clearance, or symptom resolution qualified Cohort 3 donors as recovered. The sequence came from a woman in her 30s who had recovered from COVID-19. V and J are TRBV5-1 and TRBJ2-7; 13 nucleotides match TRBD2. Specimen: PBMCs or T cells enriched from blood (not recorded which). The CDR3 sequence: CASSGTSGASYEQYF. Written as DNA, the CDR3 is TGCGCCAGCAGCGGGACTAGCGGGGCCTCCTACGAGCAGTACTTC.